These T cell receptor beta chains were read from a single sample in a study of human T cells and chemical hapten exposure. MiXCR, run by TCRdb on the RACE reads, gives a single entry per CDR3 protein. Here the sample spans 70,000 to 100,000 distinct CDR3 sequences, over 6% being singletons. This specimen consisted of whole blood, obtained in connection with sensitization to the hapten diphenylcyclopropenone (DPC). The receptors stem from a woman in her twenties or thirties with alopecia areata. Some clones in this sample may be carry-over from other donors' samples. Both conserved end residues are part of each CDR3. D genes are given only for firm matches. The size field is filled for only some rows; it gives once, few, many or a size class.

size	V	D	J	CDR3	DNA
few	TRBV6-5	TRBD1	TRBJ1-1	CASRATGTGKAFF	TGTGCCAGCAGGGCTACCGGGACAGGGAAAGCTTTCTTT
few	TRBV28	TRBD1	TRBJ2-7	CASSHGTVNEQYF	TGTGCCAGCAGTCACGGGACAGTTAACGAGCAGTACTTC
few	TRBV10-2	NA	TRBJ2-6	CASRAEASGANVLTF	TGCGCCAGCAGGGCAGAAGCCTCTGGGGCCAACGTCCTGACTTTC
few	TRBV29-1	TRBD1	TRBJ2-2	CSGNRGGELFF	TGCAGCGGAAACAGGGGCGGGGAGCTGTTTTTT
many	TRBV20-1	TRBD2	TRBJ2-7	CSARGPLAGGYEQYF	TGCAGTGCTAGGGGTCCTCTAGCGGGGGGCTACGAGCAGTACTTC
few	TRBV4-2	TRBD1	TRBJ1-4	CASSQGDRGNEKLFF	TGTGCCAGCAGCCAAGGGGACAGGGGTAATGAAAAACTGTTTTTT
NA	TRBV18	NA	TRBJ2-3	CASSQTTLERTQYF	TGTGCCAGCTCCCAGACAACGCTGGAGCGTACGCAGTATTTT
NA	TRBV7-2	NA	TRBJ1-1	CASSLAVGDTEAFF	TGTGCCAGCAGCTTAGCGGTGGGGGACACTGAAGCTTTCTTT
NA	TRBV14	TRBD2	TRBJ2-3	CASSSAGSDTQYF	TGTGCCAGCAGCTCAGCGGGGTCAGATACGCAGTATTTT
NA	TRBV6-6	NA	TRBJ1-1	CASRTLSRLTVHMNTEAFF	TGTGCCAGCAGGACCCTAAGTAGGTTAACAGTACACATGAACACTGAAGCTTTCTTT
NA	TRBV12-3/TRBV12-4	NA	TRBJ1-1	CASSQEEGGGAFF	TGTGCCAGCAGCCAAGAGGAAGGAGGGGGAGCTTTCTTT
few	TRBV29-1	NA	TRBJ1-5	CSVGDSNQPQHF	TGCAGCGTTGGGGACAGCAATCAGCCCCAGCATTTT
many	TRBV4-1	TRBD2	TRBJ2-1	CASSQDEGLAGGNMFF	TGCGCCAGCAGCCAAGACGAGGGACTAGCGGGGGGCAACATGTTCTTC
NA	TRBV7-9	NA	TRBJ1-1	CASSPALDGAEAFF	TGTGCCAGCAGCCCAGCGTTAGACGGGGCTGAAGCTTTCTTT